This T cell receptor (beta chain) was identified during a study of T cell repertoires in cytomegalovirus infection. For the study at large: CMV infection plus the matching HLA type was flagged by public TCR beta signatures. Study-level points and caveats: Ex vivo, HLA-C-restricted CMV-specific TCR beta clonotypes prevailed over the rest of the response.

The CDR3 covers 15 residues. The V gene end was trimmed by 0 bases and the J gene end by 10 bases; junction bases not matched to a gene: 2. Germline CDR1 reads MNHEY; CDR2 reads SVGAGI. This clonotype was seen only a few times. No antigen is known for it. Using its own MiXCR run on the reads, TCRdb lists one record per CDR3 protein. Found here are approximately 500,000 distinct CDR3 sequences, about 17% of them singletons; the top ten hold more than 20%. Sequenced: CD8+ T cells from PBMCs. V is TRBV6-5 and J is TRBJ2-1; 14 bases match TRBD2. The source of this sequence is a human donor in good health (CMV status not recorded). Some clones in this sample may be carry-over from other donors' samples. This CDR3 is CASSYSGLAGVEQFF. CDR3 sequence (DNA): TGTGCCAGCAGTTACTCGGGACTAGCGGGAGTCGAGCAGTTCTTC.